The subject of this entry is one T cell receptor (beta chain). Germline loops: CDR1 SQVTM, CDR2 ANQGSEA. V shed 0 bases and J 3 bases; nucleotides not matched to a gene: 4. This CDR3 has 14 amino acids. The repertoire was sequenced with immunoSEQ multiplex PCR; TCRdb's copy has only in-frame clones and lacks some. The sample holds approximately 63,000 clones, roughly 92% seen once. This sample is drawn from a study of T cell changes during pregnancy in multiple sclerosis. This sequence originates from a female donor with multiple sclerosis, enrolled in a pregnancy study. Sequenced material: CD8+ T cells from peripheral blood mononuclear cells, taken in the third trimester of pregnancy. This sequence joins TRBV29-1 and TRBJ2-7, with 8 bases matching TRBD1. The CDR3 DNA sequence: TGCAGCGTTGAAGATCCCGGACAGGGCTACGAGCAGTACTTC. This translates into CSVEDPGQGYEQYF.